This T cell receptor beta chain derives from a study of blood T cell repertoires in COVID-19. Trimming stripped 5 bases from V and 1 base from J, with 8 bases between. The CDR3 runs 13 residues. Germline CDR1 reads MNHEY; CDR2 reads SVGAGI. Some clones are missing from TCRdb's copy, which holds only in-frame ones; the method was immunoSEQ multiplex PCR. The sample records 92,000 or so clones, approximately 75% being singletons. The chain carries TRBV6-5 and TRBJ2-5; D gene uncertain. The sample comprised peripheral blood. This receptor was identified in a woman of 80 years or more with acute or convalescent COVID-19. The CDR3 DNA sequence: TGTGCCAGCAGTATAGAGCTCCAAGAGACCCAGTACTTC. The encoded protein is CASSIELQETQYF.